One T cell receptor beta chain is described in this entry. Its antigen is not identified. Trimming stripped 7 bases from V and 8 bases from J, with 17 bases between. Per germline, CDR1 MDHEN and CDR2 SYDVKM. The CDR3 extends over 13 amino acids. The PCR used 60 Vbeta and 13 Jbeta primers. Generated by immunoSEQ multiplex PCR, the TCRdb table keeps only in-frame clones and is missing some. The sample totals roughly 150,000 clones. This sample was taken from a study of cytomegalovirus exposure and HLA in healthy donors. Whole-study results and caveats: The study had only CMV serostatus as immune exposure information.

This sequence originates from a woman between 50 and 59 years old in good health and CMV-seronegative. Sequencing used PBMCs. The chain has TRBV28 and TRBJ1-2; D is uncertain. The CDR3 DNA is TGTGCCAGCACGCCCGAGGGTGTTCGGGGCTACACCTTC. This sequence encodes CASTPEGVRGYTF.